The 9 T cell receptor beta chains below all came from one sample that was sequenced in a study of cytomegalovirus exposure and HLA in healthy donors. Primers: 60 Vbeta forward and 13 Jbeta reverse. Here immunoSEQ multiplex PCR was the method, and the copy in TCRdb shows in-frame clones only, minus some. The sample gives roughly 100,000 clones, roughly 15% of which show up once; around 0.86% is in the top ten. Source material: PBMCs. These TCRs come from a female donor in good health and CMV-seronegative.

The chain carries TRBV5-8 and TRBJ1-5; D unresolved. Germline lookup yields CDR1 SGHTS and CDR2 YDEGEE. V dropped 6 bases and J dropped 0 bases, with 7 bases sitting between them. The CDR3 runs to 13 residues. CDR3 in DNA: TGTGCCAGCACCGGTTTTAGCAATCAGCCCCAGCATTTT. It is translated as CASTGFSNQPQHF.

This sequence joins TRBV6-5 and TRBJ1-1, with TRBD1 as a possible D gene (5 bases). The CDR3 is 16 residues long. Germline loops: CDR1 MNHEY, CDR2 SVGAGI. V was clipped by 2 bases and J by 0 bases, with 13 bases between them. The CDR3, as DNA: TGTGCCAGCAGTTACGCGCAAGGACACTTGAACACTGAAGCTTTCTTT. Translated, it gives CASSYAQGHLNTEAFF.

V and J are TRBV4-1 and TRBJ2-3, with D perhaps matching TRBD1 (6 bases). Trimming cost V 4 bases and J 2 bases, with 19 bases left between them. In germline, CDR1 is MGHRA, CDR2 YSYEKL. CDR3 size: 17 residues. CDR3 bases: TGCGCCAGCAGCCGGTGGGGGCCGGACTCGACCACAGATACGCAGTATTTT. This sequence encodes CASSRWGPDSTTDTQYF.

The chain has TRBV5-1 and TRBJ2-3; possibly TRBD2 for D (5 bases). Deletions cut 0 bases from V and 0 bases from J, with 20 bases between. The CDR3 loop spans 19 amino acids. Germline V CDR1 and CDR2: SGHRS, YFSETQ. CDR3 protein: CASSLVGVTESLSTDTQYF. CDR3 DNA: TGCGCCAGCAGCTTGGTCGGGGTGACGGAAAGCTTAAGCACAGATACGCAGTATTTT.

The J gene is TRBJ2-3, the V gene TRBV6-6; possible D gene TRBD1, 5 bases. CDR3 length equals 16 residues. The V gene lost 0 bases and the J gene lost 2 bases, with 12 bases spanning the gap. From germline, CDR1 is MNHNY and CDR2 SVGAGI (reference sequence). Here the CDR3 DNA reads TGTGCCAGCAGTTACTCGGGGCAGGACCTCACAGATACGCAGTATTTT. It yields the protein CASSYSGQDLTDTQYF.

The chain couples TRBV30 to TRBJ2-5; D is unresolved. This CDR3 is built from 14 residues. CDR1 is GTSNPN and CDR2 is SVGIG in the germline V gene (reference sequence). V gave up 5 bases and J gave up 0 bases, with 13 bases separating them. DNA for the CDR3: TGTGCCTGGGTGCCCCCCGAGGACCAAGAGACCCAGTACTTC. Translated, it gives CAWVPPEDQETQYF.

The chain couples TRBV7-6 to TRBJ2-5, with TRBD2 identical over 8 bases. The CDR3 covers 16 residues. Germline CDR1 and CDR2: SGHVS and FNYEAQ. The V segment lost 1 base and the J segment 2 bases; nucleotides outside the gene matches: 6. CDR3 DNA sequence: TGTGCCAGCAGCTTAGAGGTAGCGGGGAGGCAAGAGACCCAGTACTTC. This codes for CASSLEVAGRQETQYF. The variable domain in full, completed from reference TRBV7-6 and TRBJ2-5, reads GAGVSQSPRYKVTKRGQDVALRCDPISGHVSLYWYRQALGQGPEFLTYFNYEAQQDKSGLPNDRFSAERPEGSISTLTIQRTEQRDSAMYRCASSLEVAGRQETQYFGPGTRLLVL.

This clone was found a few times. The rearrangement links TRBV15 to TRBJ1-1; no clear D gene. Germline V gene lookup returns CDR1 LNHNV and CDR2 YYDKDF (reference sequence). Trimming cost V 0 bases and J 5 bases, with 22 bases left between them. This CDR3 region has 18 residues. In DNA, the CDR3 is TGTGCCACCAGCAGAGAGAGGGTAACTTGGACCCCGGGTACTGAAGCTTTCTTT. It specifies CATSRERVTWTPGTEAFF.

This clone has a handful of counts. This chain links TRBV5-1 with TRBJ2-2, with TRBD2 as a possible D gene (6 bases). The germline V and J ends were trimmed by 0 bases and 2 bases, with 26 bases remaining between them. The V gene's germline CDR1 is SGHRS and CDR2 YFSETQ. The CDR3 extends over 21 amino acids. The CDR3 spells CASSLVGRGFSGTSNTGELFF. The CDR3 DNA sequence: TGCGCCAGCAGCTTGGTGGGCCGGGGGTTCTCAGGGACCTCTAACACCGGGGAGCTGTTTTTT. Full variable domain (rest looked up from reference TRBV5-1 and TRBJ2-2): KAGVTQTPRYLIKTRGQQVTLSCSPISGHRSVSWYQQTPGQGLQFLFEYFSETQRNKGNFPGRFSGRQFSNSRSEMNVSTLELGDSALYLCASSLVGRGFSGTSNTGELFFGEGSRLTVL.